This is a list of T cell receptor beta chains from one sample in a study of T-cell reconstitution after alpha-beta-depleted transplantation in children. MiXCR, run by TCRdb on the PCR reads, gives a single entry per CDR3 protein. Of about 460,000 distinct CDR3 sequences listed, approximately 10% are singletons. The sample in question was PBMCs, mostly from graft donor cells, obtained 180 days after TCRalphabeta/CD19-depleted stem cell transplant. The receptor set was obtained from a female patient aged 2 to 10 who had a stem cell transplant for aplastic anemia, so the T cells may come from the graft donor. The CDR3 runs from the conserved cysteine through the conserved F or W. A D gene is named only where the DNA matches it firmly. Clone size is given for some rows only: seen once, a few or many times, or a class if the clone is expanded.

size: -; D: -; V: TRBV11-2; J: TRBJ1-6; CDR3: CASSPSWGNGSPLHF; DNA: TGTGCCAGCAGCCCCTCATGGGGGAATGGTTCACCCCTCCACTTT
size: once; D: -; V: TRBV7-2; J: TRBJ1-2; CDR3: CASSLNQGLPYGYTF; DNA: TGTGCCAGCAGCTTGAACCAGGGCCTCCCCTATGGCTACACCTTC
size: -; D: -; V: TRBV20-1; J: TRBJ2-3; CDR3: CSASSAATTDTQYF; DNA: TGCAGTGCTAGCAGCGCGGCTACCACAGATACGCAGTATTTT
size: -; D: -; V: TRBV15; J: TRBJ2-5; CDR3: CSTSRDMSQETQYF; DNA: TGTTCCACCAGCAGGGACATGAGCCAAGAGACCCAGTACTTC
size: few; D: TRBD1; V: TRBV7-9; J: TRBJ1-2; CDR3: CASSGGTGELSNYGYTF; DNA: TGTGCCAGCAGCGGAGGGACAGGGGAATTATCTAACTATGGCTACACCTTC
size: -; D: -; V: TRBV7-6; J: TRBJ2-1; CDR3: CASSPGSVLAYNEQFF; DNA: TGTGCCAGCAGCCCCGGCTCCGTTCTAGCCTACAATGAGCAGTTCTTC
size: many; D: TRBD1; V: TRBV29-1; J: TRBJ2-7; CDR3: CSVQMTGGYEQYF; DNA: TGCAGCGTTCAAATGACAGGGGGCTACGAGCAGTACTTC
size: few; D: -; V: TRBV12-3/TRBV12-4; J: TRBJ2-1; CDR3: CASSYAGPNNEQFF; DNA: TGTGCCAGCAGCTACGCCGGACCGAACAATGAGCAGTTCTTC
size: many; D: -; V: TRBV4-1; J: TRBJ2-2; CDR3: CASSQEPFGRFDTGELFF; DNA: TGCGCCAGCAGCCAAGAGCCCTTTGGGAGGTTCGACACCGGGGAGCTGTTTTTT
size: few; D: -; V: TRBV6-5; J: TRBJ2-4; CDR3: CASSWGWQGLALGRGNIQYF; DNA: TGTGCCAGCAGTTGGGGTTGGCAGGGTCTAGCCCTTGGGCGGGGCAACATTCAGTACTTC
size: many; D: -; V: TRBV28; J: TRBJ2-7; CDR3: CASSLMAGLLNEQYF; DNA: TGTGCCAGCAGTTTGATGGCGGGCCTACTCAACGAGCAGTACTTC
size: many; D: -; V: TRBV7-6; J: TRBJ2-3; CDR3: CASSSRYTGKWGDTQYF; DNA: TGTGCCAGCAGCTCAAGATATACAGGGAAATGGGGAGATACGCAGTATTTT
size: -; D: TRBD1; V: TRBV7-6; J: TRBJ2-7; CDR3: CASSQKPTGNNEQYF; DNA: TGTGCCAGCAGTCAAAAGCCGACAGGGAATAACGAGCAGTACTTC
size: many; D: -; V: TRBV4-3; J: TRBJ1-5; CDR3: CASSQEEGRQPQHF; DNA: TGCGCCAGCAGCCAAGAAGAGGGGCGGCAGCCCCAGCATTTT
size: many; D: -; V: TRBV4-3; J: TRBJ2-2; CDR3: CASSQVVQTNTGELFF; DNA: TGCGCCAGCAGCCAAGTTGTCCAGACCAACACCGGGGAGCTGTTTTTT
size: -; D: -; V: TRBV20-1; J: TRBJ2-1; CDR3: CSASNPGRPLRNEQFF; DNA: TGCAGTGCTAGTAATCCAGGACGCCCACTACGGAATGAGCAGTTCTTC
size: few; D: -; V: TRBV6-1; J: TRBJ2-2; CDR3: CATGSGFNANTGELFF; DNA: TGTGCCACCGGCTCAGGGTTTAACGCGAACACCGGGGAGCTGTTTTTT
size: many; D: TRBD2; V: TRBV7-2; J: TRBJ2-1; CDR3: CASSRTSGRRNEQFF; DNA: TGTGCCAGCAGCCGGACTAGCGGGAGGCGGAATGAGCAGTTCTTC
size: -; D: -; V: TRBV6-5; J: TRBJ1-4; CDR3: CASSYPRGFEKLFF; DNA: TGTGCCAGCAGTTACCCTCGGGGCTTCGAAAAACTGTTTTTT
size: few; D: TRBD2; V: TRBV7-2; J: TRBJ2-5; CDR3: CASSLSPSREGPETQYF; DNA: TGTGCCAGCAGCTTATCCCCCTCGCGGGAGGGCCCGGAGACCCAGTACTTC
size: few; D: -; V: TRBV20-1; J: TRBJ1-2; CDR3: CSASWRGPRYGYTF; DNA: TGCAGTGCTAGTTGGCGGGGCCCTCGCTATGGCTACACCTTC
size: -; D: -; V: TRBV21-1; J: TRBJ1-5; CDR3: CASSSGTVGQPQHF; DNA: TGTGCCAGCAGCAGCGGGACAGTGGGTCAGCCCCAGCATTTT
size: -; D: -; V: TRBV6-1; J: TRBJ1-1; CDR3: CASTRVGKNTEAFF; DNA: TGTGCCAGCACCCGGGTGGGCAAGAACACTGAAGCTTTCTTT
size: -; D: -; V: TRBV7-9; J: TRBJ2-2; CDR3: CASSSDRSRRTGELFF; DNA: TGTGCCAGCAGCTCTGACAGGAGTAGGCGCACCGGGGAGCTGTTTTTT
size: -; D: -; V: TRBV7-8; J: TRBJ2-1; CDR3: CASSRSRLGRFNEQFF; DNA: TGTGCCAGCAGCCGGTCTCGGCTCGGGAGATTCAATGAGCAGTTCTTC
size: -; D: -; V: TRBV29-1; J: TRBJ1-3; CDR3: CSVGPNASGNTIYF; DNA: TGCAGCGTTGGGCCAAACGCTTCTGGAAACACCATATATTTT
size: few; D: -; V: TRBV20-1; J: TRBJ2-5; CDR3: CSARPSAETQYF; DNA: TGCAGTGCTAGACCTAGCGCCGAGACCCAGTACTTC
size: -; D: TRBD1; V: TRBV4-2; J: TRBJ2-1; CDR3: CASSQRDRGRDEQFF; DNA: TGTGCCAGCAGCCAGAGGGACAGGGGGAGGGATGAGCAGTTCTTC
size: many; D: -; V: TRBV29-1; J: TRBJ1-1; CDR3: CSVVKETSKSAFF; DNA: TGCAGCGTTGTGAAAGAGACCTCCAAGTCGGCTTTCTTT
size: many; D: -; V: TRBV3-1; J: TRBJ2-3; CDR3: CASSQGETDTQYF; DNA: TGTGCCAGCAGCCAAGGGGAAACAGATACGCAGTATTTT
size: -; D: TRBD2; V: TRBV29-1; J: TRBJ2-7; CDR3: CSVDAAGGPRGQYF; DNA: TGCAGCGTTGATGCGGCGGGAGGGCCGAGGGGGCAGTACTTC
size: -; D: -; V: TRBV27; J: TRBJ2-1; CDR3: CASSLWVAGEQFF; DNA: TGTGCCAGCAGTTTATGGGTCGCGGGTGAGCAGTTCTTC
size: -; D: -; V: TRBV19; J: TRBJ1-1; CDR3: CASSTGRWNTEAFF; DNA: TGTGCCAGTAGTACCGGACGGTGGAACACTGAAGCTTTCTTT
size: few; D: TRBD2; V: TRBV6-2/TRBV6-3; J: TRBJ2-3; CDR3: CASSYRAGGPPDTQYF; DNA: TGTGCCAGCAGTTACCGGGCGGGAGGGCCCCCAGATACGCAGTATTTT
size: many; D: -; V: TRBV5-6; J: TRBJ1-5; CDR3: CASRLRGEGPQHF; DNA: TGTGCCAGCAGACTTAGGGGGGAAGGGCCCCAGCATTTT
size: many; D: -; V: TRBV9; J: TRBJ2-1; CDR3: CASSIYRDEFYNEQFF; DNA: TGTGCCAGCAGTATATACCGGGACGAGTTTTACAATGAGCAGTTCTTC
size: few; D: -; V: TRBV20-1; J: TRBJ1-4; CDR3: CSARQENEKLFF; DNA: TGCAGTGCCAGACAGGAGAATGAAAAACTGTTTTTT
size: few; D: -; V: TRBV7-2; J: TRBJ2-1; CDR3: CASNFGEQFF; DNA: TGTGCCAGCAACTTCGGCGAGCAGTTCTTC
size: -; D: TRBD2; V: TRBV7-2; J: TRBJ2-5; CDR3: CASSLVGGGGVQETQYF; DNA: TGTGCCAGCAGCTTAGTCGGCGGGGGAGGCGTACAAGAGACCCAGTACTTC
size: few; D: TRBD2; V: TRBV9; J: TRBJ2-3; CDR3: CASSVGLRARGLAGTDTQYF; DNA: TGTGCCAGCAGCGTAGGGTTAAGAGCGCGGGGACTAGCGGGGACAGATACGCAGTATTTT
size: -; D: TRBD2; V: TRBV4-3; J: TRBJ2-1; CDR3: CASSQGRGLAGDYEQFF; DNA: TGCGCCAGCAGCCAGGGGAGGGGTCTAGCGGGAGACTATGAGCAGTTCTTC
size: -; D: TRBD2; V: TRBV15; J: TRBJ2-1; CDR3: CATSRDLPPSGSSHEQFF; DNA: TGTGCCACCAGCAGAGACCTCCCCCCTAGCGGGAGTTCCCATGAGCAGTTCTTC
size: many; D: TRBD2; V: TRBV11-2; J: TRBJ2-3; CDR3: CASSLETAGGSTDTQYF; DNA: TGTGCCAGCAGCTTAGAAACGGCGGGAGGCAGCACAGATACGCAGTATTTT
size: few; D: -; V: TRBV20-1; J: TRBJ2-3; CDR3: CSARDGRQSDTQYF; DNA: TGCAGTGCTAGAGATGGCAGGCAATCAGATACGCAGTATTTT
size: few; D: -; V: TRBV12-3/TRBV12-4; J: TRBJ2-5; CDR3: CASSLTIEKETQYF; DNA: TGTGCCAGCAGTTTAACGATAGAAAAAGAGACCCAGTACTTC
size: few; D: -; V: TRBV18; J: TRBJ2-7; CDR3: CASSPSSHVGRDYEQYF; DNA: TGTGCCAGCTCACCGAGTAGCCATGTCGGCAGGGACTACGAGCAGTACTTC
size: few; D: TRBD1; V: TRBV6-5; J: TRBJ2-5; CDR3: CASSYSVDRGKETQYF; DNA: TGTGCCAGCAGTTACTCGGTAGACAGGGGAAAAGAGACCCAGTACTTC
size: few; D: TRBD1; V: TRBV28; J: TRBJ2-2; CDR3: CASSSTGRLTGELFF; DNA: TGTGCCAGCAGTTCGACAGGGAGATTGACCGGGGAGCTGTTTTTT
size: -; D: -; V: TRBV5-1; J: TRBJ2-6; CDR3: CASTTAGAFGANVLTF; DNA: TGCGCCAGCACCACTGCAGGGGCATTTGGGGCCAACGTCCTGACTTTC
size: -; D: -; V: TRBV21-1; J: TRBJ2-2; CDR3: CASTLPGAANTGELFF; DNA: TGTGCCAGCACCCTCCCGGGGGCCGCGAACACCGGGGAGCTGTTTTTT
size: few; D: TRBD2; V: TRBV5-1; J: TRBJ2-1; CDR3: CASSLFTGGPYNEQFF; DNA: TGCGCCAGCAGCTTGTTTACGGGAGGGCCCTACAATGAGCAGTTCTTC
size: -; D: -; V: TRBV20-1; J: TRBJ2-7; CDR3: CSAPANYEQYF; DNA: TGCAGTGCTCCTGCAAACTACGAGCAGTACTTC
size: many; D: -; V: TRBV7-2; J: TRBJ1-2; CDR3: CASSLDRVDGYTF; DNA: TGTGCCAGCAGCTTAGACAGGGTGGATGGCTACACCTTC
size: -; D: -; V: TRBV29-1; J: TRBJ2-3; CDR3: CSVEADSSTDTQYF; DNA: TGCAGCGTTGAGGCGGATTCTAGCACAGATACGCAGTATTTT
size: -; D: -; V: TRBV6-2/TRBV6-3; J: TRBJ1-6; CDR3: CASSSGQRSHNSPLHF; DNA: TGTGCCAGCAGTTCCGGACAGAGATCCCATAATTCACCCCTCCACTTT